This TCR beta chain was found in a study of shared clonotypes between healthy human individuals. The V gene lost 7 bases and the J gene lost 6 bases, with 13 bases spanning the gap. Germline-derived CDR1 and CDR2 are WSHSY and SAAADI. The CDR3 runs to 12 residues. Assay: immunoSEQ multiplex PCR; the TCRdb copy retains only in-frame clones and omits some. The sample lists a few million clones, approximately 96% occurring once. V and J are TRBV10-2 and TRBJ2-7; D ambiguous. The receptor was isolated from a man aged 18-30 years in good health. The sequencing input was naive CD4+ T cells sorted from blood. Regarding subset: CD45RA+ positively selected. CDR3 coding DNA: TGCGCCAGCACCCCCATGTTAAGCGAGCAGTACTTC. This sequence encodes CASTPMLSEQYF.